This entry is about one T cell receptor beta chain. The antigen remains unidentified. Through a sample-barcoded 5' primer and a J-beta primer mix, a second PCR was run for about 6 to 12 cycles. TCRdb re-called the 5' RACE reads with MiXCR, one entry per CDR3 protein. The sample lists 1,300,000 or so distinct CDR3 sequences; roughly 64% were seen once. V lost 1 base, J lost 11 bases, and 8 bases lay in between. This CDR3 contains 11 residues. Germline lookup yields CDR1 LGHDT and CDR2 YNNKEL (reference sequence). The sample comes from a study of blood T cells in healthy people across ages. General study points: Getting older went along with TCR beta diversity per million T cells dropping roughly linearly.

The donors, healthy Caucasians from Russia, were aged 6 to 90. This receptor was obtained from a man aged 18-30 years in good health. The material sequenced was blood. The chain recombines TRBV3-1 with TRBJ1-2, with D unclear. CDR3 bases: TGTGCCAGCAGCCAAGTCGGTCGATACACCTTC. Protein sequence: CASSQVGRYTF.